This T cell receptor (beta chain) was sequenced in a study of chemoradiotherapy in HPV16-positive cancers. Study results and limitations: Non-HPV-specific T cells did not expand in tumors during treatment, whereas candidate HPV-specific clones and E7-related motifs did. HPV-responsive T-cell expansion during chemoradiotherapy was linked to improved recurrence-free survival in HPV16-positive patients.

For this clone: The antigen is unknown. The junction shows a germline mismatch at one end, possibly a read error.

Clones were read by immunoSEQ multiplex PCR, and TCRdb kept only the in-frame ones, dropping some. This sample yields approximately 12,000 clones, of which 72% are seen a single time; 7.5% to 8.5% belongs to the top ten. CDR1 is LNHDA and CDR2 is SQIVND in the germline V gene (reference sequence). CDR3 size: 14 residues. The sequence came from a human donor with HPV-associated anogenital cancer. V gene TRBV19 combines with J gene TRBJ2-2; D gene unclear. This material was acquired from a patient who underwent chemoradiotherapy. This CDR3 reads CASSVDTNTGELFF. As DNA, the CDR3 is TGTGCCAGTAGTGTAGACACCAACACCGGGGAGCTGTTTTTT.